This T cell receptor (beta chain) is drawn from a study of blood T cell repertoires in COVID-19 (dated by TCRdb to the early 2020s). General notes on the study: The collaborator samples originated in the United States, Italy and Spain and spanned the acute and convalescent phases of COVID-19. The material from the prospective study consisted of cDNA or gDNA derived from T cells, B-cell-depleted T cells, or PBMCs. Subjects who had been exposed to COVID-19, were actively infected with it, or had recovered from it provided the deeply sampled blood TCRbeta repertoires that made up the dataset. A freely available public database, intended as a resource for researchers studying the immune response to SARS-CoV-2, is where the repertoires were released. Samples were obtained from the ongoing ImmuneRACE study (first 160 participants) and from over 1,000 subjects provided by 6 global collaborators. A de-identified subject ID, COVID-19 status, age in years and sex were almost always included in the sample metadata. Where available, HLA class I and class II types were obtained from metadata supplied by the sample provider rather than from assay-based typing.

In regard to this clone: No antigen is known for it. One base away there is no much larger clone; base qualities are not given.

A second Seattle source provided samples from volunteer blood donors who had recovered from COVID-19. The collaborating institutions used their own protocols to collect whole blood in K2EDTA tubes. For TCRbeta analysis, collaborators shipped samples in one of three forms: frozen whole blood, isolated PBMCs, or DNA extracted from either of those sample types. General study outcomes and caveats: How much clinical and demographic metadata was included differed by source and by participant, and the metadata was provided uncurated.

TCRbeta CDR3 regions were amplified from genomic DNA using the immunoSEQ Assay, a bias-controlled multiplex PCR. From the authors' description of their analysis: The number of nucleated cells in each sample was estimated from the amplification of reference gene primers within the assay. To quantify the absolute abundance of each unique TCRbeta CDR3 rearrangement, sequence reads were collapsed and filtered. For each sample, productive Simpson clonality was calculated as the square root of Simpson's diversity index over productive rearrangements. The table was pulled from immuneACCESS by TCRdb, which kept in-frame rearrangements only. Such tables lose some clones; where checked, under half of the loss comes from unresolved V genes, and the rest has no known cause. Clonal size and the V and J genes are those of that table, whereas D and trimming came from the DNA. A total of under 250,000 clones appear in this sample, 89% of them only once. Roughly 6% of the sample is taken by the ten largest.

V loses 8 bases, J loses 6 bases, and the germline ends lie 17 bases apart. The CDR1 and CDR2 encoded by the germline V gene are MNHEY and SVGAGI. The CDR3 runs 14 amino acids, cysteine and phenylalanine included. The only DNA kept is the CDR3, 42 bases in frame from the first base. The clonotype was recovered from a man aged 55 to 70 who had recovered from COVID-19. The sequence is built from TRBV6-5 and TRBJ1-5, and possibly TRBD1, on 6 matching bases. The source material was peripheral blood. The DNA sequence reads TGTGCCAGCGGAACGCGGGGGCTAGGTCAGCCCCAGCATTTT. This sequence encodes CASGTRGLGQPQHF.